In its sample, the clone carrying this T cell receptor (beta chain) was seen once. Deletions cut 1 base from V and 6 bases from J, with 15 bases between. This CDR3 spans 15 amino acids. Germline CDR1 and CDR2: LGHNA and YNFKEQ. The data were obtained in a study of cytomegalovirus exposure and HLA in healthy donors. The PCR ran on 60 Vbeta and 13 Jbeta primers. The method was immunoSEQ multiplex PCR; TCRdb's version includes in-frame clones alone and lacks a portion of them. There are 95,000 to 100,000 clones in the sample; 76% occur only once, and 2% lies in the top ten. Input material: PBMCs. J is TRBJ1-1 and V is TRBV4-2; a possible D gene is TRBD1 (6 bases). This clonotype originated in a man aged 40-50 years in good health and CMV-seronegative. This CDR3 is CASSQGPGGQSEAFF. The DNA for the CDR3 is TGTGCCAGCAGCCAAGGTCCCGGGGGGCAGTCTGAAGCTTTCTTT.